The present T cell receptor (beta chain) was sequenced within a study of blood T cell repertoires in COVID-19. Some clones are missing from TCRdb's copy, which holds only in-frame ones; the method was immunoSEQ multiplex PCR. The table records 350,000 or so clones, approximately 89% of them present only once. In germline, CDR1 is MNHNY, CDR2 SVGAGI (reference sequence). The V and J ends lost 5 bases and 3 bases, in that order; junction bases with no gene match: 8. This CDR3 contains 15 residues. The chain is built from TRBV6-6 and TRBJ1-1, with TRBD1 matching over 8 bases. The material sequenced was peripheral blood. The receptor was isolated from a woman in her sixties with COVID-19, enrolled during active disease. CDR3 DNA sequence: TGTGCCAGCAGTAATCCGACAGGGGACTACACTGAAGCTTTCTTT. Translating it yields CASSNPTGDYTEAFF.